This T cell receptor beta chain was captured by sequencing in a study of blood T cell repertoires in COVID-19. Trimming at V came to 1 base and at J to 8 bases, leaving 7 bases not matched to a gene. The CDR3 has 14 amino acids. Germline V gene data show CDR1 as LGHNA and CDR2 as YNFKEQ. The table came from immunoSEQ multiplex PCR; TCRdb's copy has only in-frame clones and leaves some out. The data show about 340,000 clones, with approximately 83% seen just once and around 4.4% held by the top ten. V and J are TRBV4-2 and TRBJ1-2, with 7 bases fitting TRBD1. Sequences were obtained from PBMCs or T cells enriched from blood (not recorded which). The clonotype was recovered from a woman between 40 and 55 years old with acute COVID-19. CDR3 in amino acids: CASSQVRQGTGYTF. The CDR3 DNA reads TGTGCCAGCAGCCAAGTCCGACAGGGAACAGGCTACACCTTC.